One sample yielded the 10 T cell receptor beta chains listed below, sequenced in a study of T cells in Graves' hyperthyroidism and ophthalmopathy. RNA transcripts served as the template for amplifying TCR beta CDR3 regions. With the HTBI primer set, the TCR CDR3 went through a first round of RT-PCR. TCRdb independently ran MiXCR on the multiplex PCR reads; one entry per CDR3 protein. This table holds roughly 600,000 distinct CDR3 sequences, about 15% found once. Sequencing was carried out using blood. The receptors stem from a woman aged 45-59 years with Graves' ophthalmopathy.

This clonotype was counted many times. This rearrangement joins TRBV7-2 to TRBJ1-3, with D possibly matching TRBD1 (6 bases). The V and J ends lost 4 bases and 4 bases respectively, with 11 bases between them. Germline V gene lookup returns CDR1 SGHTA and CDR2 FQGNSA. CDR3 length: 14 amino acids. The CDR3 bases are TGTGCCAGCAGCTATACAGGGTCCGGAAACACCATATATTTT. Encoded protein: CASSYTGSGNTIYF. Supplemented by reference TRBV7-2 and TRBJ1-3, the full variable domain reads GAGVSQSPSNKVTEKGKDVELRCDPISGHTALYWYRQSLGQGLEFLIYFQGNSAPDKSGLPSDRFSAERTGGSVSTLTIQRTQQEDSAVYLCASSYTGSGNTIYFGEGSWLTVV.

In its sample, this clonotype was seen many times. The chain is built from TRBV7-3 and TRBJ2-1; D not certain. The CDR3 extends over 13 amino acids. The germline V gene has CDR1 SGHTA and CDR2 FQGTGA. The V and J ends lost 0 bases and 5 bases respectively, with 5 bases between them. Here the CDR3 reads CASSLTADNEQFF. CDR3 in DNA: TGTGCCAGCAGCTTAACGGCCGACAATGAGCAGTTCTTC.

This clonotype was counted at least ten times. The rearrangement links TRBV28 to TRBJ2-7; D might be TRBD1 (5 bases). The CDR3 is 12 amino acids. Deletions cut 5 bases from V and 6 bases from J, with 11 bases between. Germline assignment: CDR1 MDHEN and CDR2 SYDVKM. CDR3: CASSLGAGEQYF. Here the CDR3 DNA reads TGTGCCAGCAGTCTAGGGGCCGGCGAGCAGTACTTC.

This clonotype was seen ten or more times. The rearrangement joins TRBV19 to TRBJ2-7; D not certain. The V end lost 3 bases, the J end lost 4 bases, and 7 bases lay between the germline ends. The germline V gene encodes CDR1 LNHDA and CDR2 SQIVND (reference sequence). This CDR3 spans 12 amino acids. In DNA form, the CDR3 reads TGTGCCAGTAGTATGTCAGGATACGAGCAGTACTTC. Translated, it gives CASSMSGYEQYF.

This clonotype has a handful of counts. It may be a read error: a sequence one base away is much more abundant. The chain carries TRBV2 and TRBJ2-2, with D possibly matching TRBD2 (5 bases). CDR3 length equals 15 residues. From germline, CDR1 is SNHLY and CDR2 FYNNEI. The CDR3 nucleotides are TGTGCCAGCAGTGAATTGATCGGGAACACCGGGGAGCCGTTTTTT. It specifies CASSELIGNTGEPFF.

This clonotype was seen many times. The chain joins TRBV30 to TRBJ1-2; 10 nucleotides match TRBD1. The CDR3 loop spans 14 amino acids. Trimming at V came to 8 bases and at J to 2 bases, leaving 8 bases not matched to a gene. Germline values: CDR1 GTSNPN, CDR2 SVGIG (reference sequence). For the CDR3, the DNA is TGTGCCCGGGATCCGGGACAGGGGAACTATGGCTACACCTTC. Protein sequence: CARDPGQGNYGYTF.

This clonotype has ten or more counts. The V gene is TRBV28, the J gene TRBJ2-7; D perhaps matches TRBD1 (6 bases). With 3 bases removed from V and 3 bases from J, the gap between germline ends came to 18 bases. This CDR3 comprises 16 residues. Germline loops: CDR1 MDHEN, CDR2 SYDVKM. This chain's CDR3 is CASSLSLGHQGYEQYF. The CDR3 nucleotides read TGTGCCAGCAGTTTGAGTCTGGGACACCAGGGCTACGAGCAGTACTTC.

A few counts support this clonotype. This chain uses TRBV12-3 or TRBV12-4 with TRBJ1-2; D remains ambiguous. There are 10 residues in the CDR3. Trimming pared 6 bases from V and 8 bases from J, leaving 7 bases between. The CDR3 loop is CASSRHGYTF. CDR3 DNA sequence: TGTGCCAGCAGCCGACACGGCTACACCTTC.

This clonotype was detected ten times or more. The chain is built from TRBV20-1 and TRBJ2-1; TRBD2 matches at 7 bases. The V and J ends lost 2 bases and 0 bases, in that order; junction bases with no gene match: 4. The germline CDR1 and CDR2 sequences are DFQATT and SNEGSKA (reference sequence). This CDR3 comprises 15 residues. CDR3 nucleotides: TGCAGTGCTAGACTAGCGGAGATCTCCTACAATGAGCAGTTCTTC. This translates into CSARLAEISYNEQFF.

This clonotype was recorded at least ten times. J is TRBJ1-2 and V is TRBV7-9; no definite D call. The V gene's germline CDR1 is SEHNR and CDR2 FQNEAQ (reference sequence). Trimming shortened V by 7 bases and J by 4 bases, and 10 bases separated the two germline ends. The CDR3 is 12 residues long. CDR3 nucleotides: TGTGCCAGCAAACCCTGGAGCTATGGCTACACCTTC. As protein: CASKPWSYGYTF. Filled out from reference TRBV7-9 and TRBJ1-2, the complete variable domain reads DTGVSQNPRHKITKRGQNVTFRCDPISEHNRLYWYRQTLGQGPEFLTYFQNEAQLEKSRLLSDRFSAERPKGSFSTLEIQRTEQGDSAMYLCASKPWSYGYTFGSGTRLTVV.